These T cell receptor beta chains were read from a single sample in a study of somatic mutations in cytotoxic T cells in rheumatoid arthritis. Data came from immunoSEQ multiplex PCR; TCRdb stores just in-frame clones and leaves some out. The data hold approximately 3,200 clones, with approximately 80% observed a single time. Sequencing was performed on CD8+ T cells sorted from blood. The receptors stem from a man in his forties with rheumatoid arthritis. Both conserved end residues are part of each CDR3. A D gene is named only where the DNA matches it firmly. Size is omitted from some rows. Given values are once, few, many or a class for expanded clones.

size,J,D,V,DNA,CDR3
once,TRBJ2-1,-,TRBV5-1,TGCGCCAGCAGCTTTGGGCAGGGCACACACAATGAGCAGTTCTTC,CASSFGQGTHNEQFF
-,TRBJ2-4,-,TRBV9,TGTGCCAGCAGTGTCCCCACAGGTAAAAACATTCAGTACTTC,CASSVPTGKNIQYF
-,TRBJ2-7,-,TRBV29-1,TGCAGCGTAAACAGGGTGGACTCCTACGAGCAGTACTTC,CSVNRVDSYEQYF
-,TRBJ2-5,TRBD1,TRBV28,TGTGCCAGCAGTACAGGGGGACAAGAGACCCAGTACTTC,CASSTGGQETQYF
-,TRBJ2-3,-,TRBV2,TGTGCCAGCAGGCCCCGTTCTAGCCGACCCACAGATACGCAGTATTTT,CASRPRSSRPTDTQYF
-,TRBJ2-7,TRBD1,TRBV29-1,TGCAGCGTTGAAATCGGGGACAGCACCTACGAGCAGTACTTC,CSVEIGDSTYEQYF
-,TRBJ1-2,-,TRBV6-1,TGTGCCAGCAGTGAACGGGGAGGCTACACCTTC,CASSERGGYTF
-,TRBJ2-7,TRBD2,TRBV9,TGTGCCAGCAGCCCGGGGACTAGCAGTCGAGGCGAGCAGTACTTC,CASSPGTSSRGEQYF
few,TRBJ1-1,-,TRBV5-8,TGTGCCAGCAGCATGGACAGCACGGACACTGAAGCTTTCTTT,CASSMDSTDTEAFF
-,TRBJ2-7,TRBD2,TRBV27,TGTGCCAGCAGTCGGCAGAGCGGGAGATCGGCCTACGAGCAGTACTTC,CASSRQSGRSAYEQYF
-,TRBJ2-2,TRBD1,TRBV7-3,TGTGCCAGCAGCTTAAACCCAGGGGGCACCGGGGAGCTGTTTTTT,CASSLNPGGTGELFF
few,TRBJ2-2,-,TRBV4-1,TGCGCCAGCAGCCAAGATGAGGGATGGAACACCGGGGAGCTGTTTTTT,CASSQDEGWNTGELFF
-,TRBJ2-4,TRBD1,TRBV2,TGTGCCAGCAGAGACGTGGACAGGGAACGAAACATTCAGTACTTC,CASRDVDRERNIQYF
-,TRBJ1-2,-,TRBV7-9,TGTGCCAGCGCGCCCCCACCCGGGGGCTACACCTTC,CASAPPPGGYTF
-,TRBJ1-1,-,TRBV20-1,TGCAGTGCTAGGTGGAGCACTGAAGCTTTCTTT,CSARWSTEAFF
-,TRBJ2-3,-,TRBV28,TGTGCCAGCACCAGGGAAGATACGCAGTATTTT,CASTREDTQYF
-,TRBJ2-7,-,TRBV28,TGTGCCAGCAGCCCCACCGGTCCCTACGAGCAGTACTTC,CASSPTGPYEQYF
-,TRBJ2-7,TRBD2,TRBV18,TGTGCCAGCTCACCAATTGGGGCTAGCGGGAGTTTCTACGAGCAGTACTTC,CASSPIGASGSFYEQYF
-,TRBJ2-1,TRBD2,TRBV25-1,TGTGCCAGCAAAGCGGGAGAGCGATACAATGAGCAGTTCTTC,CASKAGERYNEQFF
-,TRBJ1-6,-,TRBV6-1,TGTGCCGGTTCGGAGGATTCGGCCGTTAATTCACCCCTCCACTTT,CAGSEDSAVNSPLHF